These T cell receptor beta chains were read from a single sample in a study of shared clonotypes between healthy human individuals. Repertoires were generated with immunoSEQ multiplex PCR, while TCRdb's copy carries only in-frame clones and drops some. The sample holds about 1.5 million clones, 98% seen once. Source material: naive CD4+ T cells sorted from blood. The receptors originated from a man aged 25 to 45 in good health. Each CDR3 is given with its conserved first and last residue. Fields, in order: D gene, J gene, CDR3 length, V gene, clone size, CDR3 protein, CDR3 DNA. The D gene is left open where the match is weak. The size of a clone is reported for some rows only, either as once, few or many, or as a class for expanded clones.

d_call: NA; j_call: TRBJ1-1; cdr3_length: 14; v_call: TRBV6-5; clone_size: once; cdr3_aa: CASSYSAGNTEAFF; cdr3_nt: TGTGCCAGCAGTTACTCGGCAGGGAACACTGAAGCTTTCTTT
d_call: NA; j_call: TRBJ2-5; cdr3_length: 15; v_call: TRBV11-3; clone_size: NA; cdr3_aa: CASSLVLVQGSNQYF; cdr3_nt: TGTGCCAGCAGCTTAGTACTTGTCCAGGGTAGCAACCAGTACTTC
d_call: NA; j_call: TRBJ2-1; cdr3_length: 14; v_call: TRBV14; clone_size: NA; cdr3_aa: CASSHNGPYNEQFF; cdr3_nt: TGTGCCAGCAGCCACAACGGACCCTACAATGAGCAGTTCTTC
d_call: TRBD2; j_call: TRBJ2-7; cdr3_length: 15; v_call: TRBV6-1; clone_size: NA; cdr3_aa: CASSGTSGTSYEQYF; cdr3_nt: TGTGCCAGCAGTGGGACTAGCGGGACCTCCTACGAGCAGTACTTC
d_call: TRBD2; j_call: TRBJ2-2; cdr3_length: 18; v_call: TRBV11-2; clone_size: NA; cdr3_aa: CASSLGSPSGRAAIELFF; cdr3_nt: TGTGCCAGCAGCTTAGGGTCACCTAGCGGGAGGGCCGCTATTGAGCTGTTTTTT
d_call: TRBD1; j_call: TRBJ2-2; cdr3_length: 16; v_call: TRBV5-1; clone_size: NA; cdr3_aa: CASSSGRQGGTGELFF; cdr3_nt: TGCGCCAGCAGCTCGGGACGACAGGGCGGCACCGGGGAGCTGTTTTTT
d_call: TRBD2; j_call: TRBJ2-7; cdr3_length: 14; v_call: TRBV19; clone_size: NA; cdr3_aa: CASSPRTSVGEQYF; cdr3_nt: TGTGCCAGTAGTCCCCGGACTAGCGTCGGCGAGCAGTACTTC
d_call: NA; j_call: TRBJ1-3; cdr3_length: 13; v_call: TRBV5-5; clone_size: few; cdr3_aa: CASSLGSGNTIYF; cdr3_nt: TGTGCCAGCAGCTTGGGCTCTGGAAACACCATATATTTT
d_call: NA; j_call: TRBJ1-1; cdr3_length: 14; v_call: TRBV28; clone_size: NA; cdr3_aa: CASRETDLNTEAFF; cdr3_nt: TGTGCCAGCAGGGAGACAGATTTGAACACTGAAGCTTTCTTT
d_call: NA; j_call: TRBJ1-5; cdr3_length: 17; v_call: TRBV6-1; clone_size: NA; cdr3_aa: CASSENLGGGSNQPQHF; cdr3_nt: TGTGCCAGCAGTGAAAATTTGGGAGGGGGGAGCAATCAGCCCCAGCATTTT
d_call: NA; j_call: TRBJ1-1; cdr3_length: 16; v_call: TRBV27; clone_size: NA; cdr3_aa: CASSFLGQGLNTEAFF; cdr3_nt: TGTGCCAGCAGTTTTCTGGGACAAGGACTGAACACTGAAGCTTTCTTT
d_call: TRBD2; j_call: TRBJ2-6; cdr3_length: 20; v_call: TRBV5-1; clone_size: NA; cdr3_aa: CASSLGSSGRAGGGANVLTF; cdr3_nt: TGCGCCAGCAGCTTGGGGTCTAGCGGGAGGGCCGGAGGTGGGGCCAACGTCCTGACTTTC
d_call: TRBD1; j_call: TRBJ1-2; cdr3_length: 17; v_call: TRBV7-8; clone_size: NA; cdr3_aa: CASSSRIPTGGYYGYTF; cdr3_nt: TGTGCCAGCAGCTCGAGGATACCCACAGGGGGTTATTATGGCTACACCTTC
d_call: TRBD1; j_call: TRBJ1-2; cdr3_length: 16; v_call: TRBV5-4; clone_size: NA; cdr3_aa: CASSSPSGQGAFGYTF; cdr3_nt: TGTGCCAGCAGCTCCCCGTCCGGGCAGGGGGCGTTTGGCTACACCTTC
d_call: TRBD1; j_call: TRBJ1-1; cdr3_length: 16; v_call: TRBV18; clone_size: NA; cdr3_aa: CASSLGTGGRVTEAFF; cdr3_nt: TGTGCCAGCTCACTTGGGACAGGGGGACGTGTCACTGAAGCTTTCTTT
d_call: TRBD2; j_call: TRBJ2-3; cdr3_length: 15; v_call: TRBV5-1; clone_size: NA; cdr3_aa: CASSVAGDRTDTQYF; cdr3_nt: TGCGCCAGCAGCGTAGCGGGAGACCGCACAGATACGCAGTATTTT
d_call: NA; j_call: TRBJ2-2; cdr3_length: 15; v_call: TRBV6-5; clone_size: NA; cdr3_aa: CASSYGASNTGELFF; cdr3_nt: TGTGCCAGCAGTTACGGAGCTTCGAACACCGGGGAGCTGTTTTTT
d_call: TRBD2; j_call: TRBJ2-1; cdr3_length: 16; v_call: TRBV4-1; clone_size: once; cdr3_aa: CASSLASGSSYNEQFF; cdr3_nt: TGCGCCAGCAGCCTGGCTAGCGGGAGCTCCTACAATGAGCAGTTCTTC
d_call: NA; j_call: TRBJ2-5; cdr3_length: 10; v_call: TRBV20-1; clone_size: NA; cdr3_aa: CSARRETQYF; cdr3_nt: TGCAGTGCTAGACGCGAGACCCAGTACTTC
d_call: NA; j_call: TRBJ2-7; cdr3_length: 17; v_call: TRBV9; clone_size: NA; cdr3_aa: CASSVGGGVAEGYEQYF; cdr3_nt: TGTGCCAGCAGCGTAGGGGGTGGAGTAGCGGAAGGCTACGAGCAGTACTTC
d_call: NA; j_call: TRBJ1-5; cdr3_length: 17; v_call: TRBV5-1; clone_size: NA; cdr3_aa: CASSLDPLGVSNQPQHF; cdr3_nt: TGCGCCAGCAGCTTAGATCCCCTTGGGGTGAGCAATCAGCCCCAGCATTTT
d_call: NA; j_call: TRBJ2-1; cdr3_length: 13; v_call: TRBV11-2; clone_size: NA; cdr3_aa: CASSSGFWNEQFF; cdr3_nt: TGTGCCAGCAGCTCGGGATTTTGGAATGAGCAGTTCTTC
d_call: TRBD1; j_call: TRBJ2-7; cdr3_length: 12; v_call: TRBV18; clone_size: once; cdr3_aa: CASSRDSVEQYF; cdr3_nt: TGTGCCAGCTCCCGGGACAGTGTCGAGCAGTACTTC
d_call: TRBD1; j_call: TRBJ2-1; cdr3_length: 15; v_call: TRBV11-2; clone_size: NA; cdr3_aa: CASRDPGTGRNEQFF; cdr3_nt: TGTGCCAGCAGAGACCCCGGGACAGGGCGGAATGAGCAGTTCTTC
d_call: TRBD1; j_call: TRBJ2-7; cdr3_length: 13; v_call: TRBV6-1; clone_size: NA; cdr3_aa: CASKQGHRYEQYF; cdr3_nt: TGTGCCAGCAAACAGGGGCACCGCTACGAGCAGTACTTC
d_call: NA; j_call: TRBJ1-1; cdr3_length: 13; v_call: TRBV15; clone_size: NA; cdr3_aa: CATSRPDGAEAFF; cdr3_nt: TGTGCCACCAGCAGGCCGGATGGGGCTGAAGCTTTCTTT
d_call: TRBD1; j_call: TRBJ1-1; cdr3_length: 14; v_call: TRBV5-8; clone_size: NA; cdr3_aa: CASSSRTGRTEAFF; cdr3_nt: TGTGCCAGCAGCTCCCGGACAGGGCGAACTGAAGCTTTCTTT
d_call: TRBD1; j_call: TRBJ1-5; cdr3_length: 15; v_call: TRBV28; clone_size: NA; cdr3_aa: CASSDGQGSNQPQHF; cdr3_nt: TGTGCCAGCAGCGACGGACAGGGCAGCAATCAGCCCCAGCATTTT
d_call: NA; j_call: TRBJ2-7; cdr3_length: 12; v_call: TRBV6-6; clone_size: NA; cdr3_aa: CASSYSKYEQYF; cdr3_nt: TGTGCCAGCAGTTATTCAAAATACGAGCAGTACTTC
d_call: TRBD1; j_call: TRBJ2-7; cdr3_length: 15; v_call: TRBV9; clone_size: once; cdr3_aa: CASSAAGQGAHEQYF; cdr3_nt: TGTGCCAGCAGCGCGGCGGGACAGGGGGCCCACGAGCAGTACTTC
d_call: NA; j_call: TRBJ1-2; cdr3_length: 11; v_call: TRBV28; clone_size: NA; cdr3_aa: CASSPLYGYTF; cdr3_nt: TGTGCCAGCAGCCCCCTATATGGCTACACCTTC
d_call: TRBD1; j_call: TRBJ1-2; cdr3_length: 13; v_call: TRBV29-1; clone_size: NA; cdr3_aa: CSVGSGTGYGYTF; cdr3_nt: TGCAGCGTTGGATCTGGGACAGGCTATGGCTACACCTTC
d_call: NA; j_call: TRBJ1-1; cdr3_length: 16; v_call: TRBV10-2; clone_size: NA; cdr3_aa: CASSEDRGRKNTEAFF; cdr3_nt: TGCGCCAGCAGTGAGGACCGGGGAAGAAAGAACACTGAAGCTTTCTTT
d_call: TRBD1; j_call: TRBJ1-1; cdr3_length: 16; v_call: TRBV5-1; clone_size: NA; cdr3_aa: CASSLVPGQMNTEAFF; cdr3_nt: TGCGCCAGCAGCTTGGTCCCGGGACAGATGAACACTGAAGCTTTCTTT
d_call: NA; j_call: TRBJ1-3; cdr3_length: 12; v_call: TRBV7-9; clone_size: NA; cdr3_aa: CASSLSGNTIYF; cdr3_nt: TGTGCCAGCAGCTTATCTGGAAACACCATATATTTT
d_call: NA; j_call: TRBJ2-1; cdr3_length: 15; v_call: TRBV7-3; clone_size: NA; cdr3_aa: CASSLGDTTYNEQFF; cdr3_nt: TGTGCCAGCAGCTTAGGGGACACAACCTACAATGAGCAGTTCTTC
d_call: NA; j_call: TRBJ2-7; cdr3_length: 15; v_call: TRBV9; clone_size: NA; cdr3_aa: CASSPRQGGLHEQYF; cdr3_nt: TGTGCCAGCAGCCCAAGGCAGGGCGGGCTCCACGAGCAGTACTTC
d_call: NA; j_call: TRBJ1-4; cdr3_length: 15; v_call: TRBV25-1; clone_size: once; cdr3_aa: CASSELRAPNEKLFF; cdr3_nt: TGTGCCAGCAGTGAATTAAGGGCGCCTAATGAAAAACTGTTTTTT
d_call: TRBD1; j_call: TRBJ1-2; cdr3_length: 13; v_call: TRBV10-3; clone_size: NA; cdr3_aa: CANSQGAGYGYTF; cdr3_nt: TGTGCCAACTCACAGGGGGCGGGTTATGGCTACACCTTC
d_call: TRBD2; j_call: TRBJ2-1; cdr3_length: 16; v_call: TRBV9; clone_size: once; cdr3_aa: CASSVGGAGNYNEQFF; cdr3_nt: TGTGCCAGCAGCGTAGGGGGAGCGGGGAACTACAATGAGCAGTTCTTC
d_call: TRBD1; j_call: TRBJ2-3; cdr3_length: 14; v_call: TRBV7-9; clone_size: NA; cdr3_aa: CASSVQGAADTQYF; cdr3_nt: TGTGCCAGCAGCGTACAGGGGGCCGCAGATACGCAGTATTTT
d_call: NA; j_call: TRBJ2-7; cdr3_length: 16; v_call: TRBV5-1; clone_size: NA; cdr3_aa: CASSSGPGTRTYEQYF; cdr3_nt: TGCGCCAGCAGTAGTGGGCCCGGGACAAGAACTTACGAGCAGTACTTC
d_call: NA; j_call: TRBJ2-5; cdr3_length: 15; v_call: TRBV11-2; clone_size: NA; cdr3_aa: CASSFGQRSQETQYF; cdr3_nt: TGTGCCAGCAGCTTCGGACAGCGGTCTCAAGAGACCCAGTACTTC
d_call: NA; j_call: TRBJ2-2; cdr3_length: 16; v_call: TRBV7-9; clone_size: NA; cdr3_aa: CASSLATRENTGELFF; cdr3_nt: TGTGCCAGCAGCTTAGCGACGCGGGAGAACACCGGGGAGCTGTTTTTT
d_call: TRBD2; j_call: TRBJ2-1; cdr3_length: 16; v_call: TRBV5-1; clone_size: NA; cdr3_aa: CASSFLAGGLVNEQFF; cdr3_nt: TGCGCCAGCAGCTTCCTAGCGGGGGGATTGGTCAATGAGCAGTTCTTC
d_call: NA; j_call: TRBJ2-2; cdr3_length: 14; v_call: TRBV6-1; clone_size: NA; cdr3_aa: CATARSPGTGELFF; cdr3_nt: TGTGCCACGGCGAGGAGCCCGGGCACCGGGGAGCTGTTTTTT
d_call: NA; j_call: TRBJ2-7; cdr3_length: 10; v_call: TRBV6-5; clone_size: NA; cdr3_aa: CASGHYEQYF; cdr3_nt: TGTGCCAGCGGCCACTACGAGCAGTACTTC
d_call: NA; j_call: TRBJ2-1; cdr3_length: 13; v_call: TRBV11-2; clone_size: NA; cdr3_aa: CASSGWSGNEQFF; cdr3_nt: TGTGCCAGCAGCGGATGGTCGGGCAATGAGCAGTTCTTC
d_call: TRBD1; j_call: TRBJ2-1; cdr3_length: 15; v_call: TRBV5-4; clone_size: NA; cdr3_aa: CASSLSTGGYNEQFF; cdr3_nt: TGTGCCAGCAGCTTGAGTACAGGGGGCTACAATGAGCAGTTCTTC
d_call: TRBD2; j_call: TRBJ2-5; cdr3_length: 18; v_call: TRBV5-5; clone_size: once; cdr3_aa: CASSFRVLAGGRLETQYF; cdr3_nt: TGTGCCAGCAGCTTTCGAGTGCTAGCGGGAGGGCGATTAGAGACCCAGTACTTC
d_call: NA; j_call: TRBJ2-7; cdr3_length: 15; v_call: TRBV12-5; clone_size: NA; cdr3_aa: CASGFYSAGHYEQYF; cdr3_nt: TGTGCTAGTGGTTTTTATTCGGCGGGCCACTACGAGCAGTACTTC
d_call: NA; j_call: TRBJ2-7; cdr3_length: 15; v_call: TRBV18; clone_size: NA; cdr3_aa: CASSLESGISYEQYF; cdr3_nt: TGTGCCAGCTCACTGGAGTCGGGGATCTCCTACGAGCAGTACTTC
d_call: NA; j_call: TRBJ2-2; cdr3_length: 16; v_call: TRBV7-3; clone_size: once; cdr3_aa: CASSARGIPNTGELFF; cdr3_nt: TGTGCCAGCTCAGCTCGAGGGATCCCGAACACCGGGGAGCTGTTTTTT
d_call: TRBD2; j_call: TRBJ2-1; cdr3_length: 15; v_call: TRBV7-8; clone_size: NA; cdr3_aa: CASSTGTSVYNEQFF; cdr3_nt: TGTGCCAGCAGCACCGGGACTAGCGTATACAATGAGCAGTTCTTC
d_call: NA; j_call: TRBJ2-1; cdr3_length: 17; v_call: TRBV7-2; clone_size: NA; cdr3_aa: CASSHGTSYRSYNEQFF; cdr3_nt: TGTGCCAGCAGCCACGGGACTTCTTATAGATCCTACAATGAGCAGTTCTTC
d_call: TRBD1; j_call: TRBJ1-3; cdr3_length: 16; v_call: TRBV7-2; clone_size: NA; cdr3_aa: CASGQGQVLSGNTIYF; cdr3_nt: TGTGCCAGCGGGCAGGGACAGGTCCTCTCTGGAAACACCATATATTTT
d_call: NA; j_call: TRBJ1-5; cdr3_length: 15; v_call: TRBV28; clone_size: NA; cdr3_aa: CASSTYGVGNQPQHF; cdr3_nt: TGTGCCAGCAGTACCTATGGGGTTGGCAATCAGCCCCAGCATTTT